The TCR beta chain described here comes from a study of CD8+ T cells in alopecia areata. The CDR3 extends over 14 amino acids. V lost 6 bases and J lost 5, with 16 bases in between. Germline assignment: CDR1 MNHEY and CDR2 SVGAGI. Sequencing templates came from extracted RNA that was reverse transcribed into cDNA. Sequencing was performed with immunoSEQ multiplex PCR; in TCRdb, only in-frame clones are kept and a portion is missing. Among about 110,000 clones listed, around 50% were seen once. Treatment given: oral pan-JAK inhibitor, 5-10 mg twice daily. The study's findings and limits: Lesional scalp exceeded normal scalp in clonality, especially in alopecia totalis/universalis.

About this clone itself: Its antigen is undetermined.

V gene TRBV6-5 combines with J gene TRBJ2-5; D could derive from TRBD1 or TRBD2 (5 bases each). The source was CD8+ T cells sorted from blood, collected at week 24, from a patient treated with tofacitinib. The TCR sequence derives from a human donor with alopecia areata. The CDR3 DNA sequence: TGTGCCAGCAGCCAACGTGAGGGGTATGAGACCCAGTACTTC. Protein sequence: CASSQREGYETQYF.